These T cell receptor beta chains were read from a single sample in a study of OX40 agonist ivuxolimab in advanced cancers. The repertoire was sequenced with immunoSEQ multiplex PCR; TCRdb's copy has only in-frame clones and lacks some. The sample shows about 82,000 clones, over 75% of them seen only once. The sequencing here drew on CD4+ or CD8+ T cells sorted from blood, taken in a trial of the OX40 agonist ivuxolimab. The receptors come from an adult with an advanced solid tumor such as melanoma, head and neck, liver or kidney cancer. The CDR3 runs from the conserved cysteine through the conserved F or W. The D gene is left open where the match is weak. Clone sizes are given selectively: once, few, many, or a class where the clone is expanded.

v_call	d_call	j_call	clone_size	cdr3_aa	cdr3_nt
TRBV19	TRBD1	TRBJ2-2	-	CASSSGQGLVAGELFF	TGTGCCAGTAGTTCAGGACAGGGCTTAGTTGCCGGGGAGCTGTTTTTT
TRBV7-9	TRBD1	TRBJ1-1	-	CASSLVGRDRGTEAFF	TGTGCCAGCAGCTTAGTGGGCCGGGACAGGGGAACTGAAGCTTTCTTT
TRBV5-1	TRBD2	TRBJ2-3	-	CASSSGLAGGPSDTQYF	TGCGCCAGCAGCTCGGGACTAGCGGGAGGGCCGTCAGATACGCAGTATTTT
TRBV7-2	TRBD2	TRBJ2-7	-	CASSSRASGSYEQYF	TGTGCCAGCAGCTCGCGCGCTAGCGGCTCCTACGAGCAGTACTTC
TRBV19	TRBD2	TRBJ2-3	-	CASSPGLAGGTPYF	TGTGCCAGTAGTCCCGGACTAGCGGGAGGCACCCCATATTTT
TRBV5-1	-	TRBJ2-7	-	CASSLDGQLSYEQYF	TGCGCCAGCAGCTTGGACGGACAGTTATCCTACGAGCAGTACTTC
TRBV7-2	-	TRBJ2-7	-	CASSAPDSYEQYF	TGTGCCAGCAGCGCGCCGGACAGCTACGAGCAGTACTTC
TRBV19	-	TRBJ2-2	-	CASNERGTGELFF	TGTGCCAGTAATGAGAGGGGCACCGGGGAGCTGTTTTTT
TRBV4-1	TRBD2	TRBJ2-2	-	CASSQDGGQGGITGELFF	TGCGCCAGCAGCCAAGATGGAGGGCAGGGAGGGATCACCGGGGAGCTGTTTTTT
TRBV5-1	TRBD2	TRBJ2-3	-	CASSLASGITDTQYF	TGCGCCAGCAGCTTGGCGAGCGGGATCACAGATACGCAGTATTTT
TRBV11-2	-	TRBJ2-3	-	CASSSGFGSSTDTQYF	TGTGCCAGCAGCTCAGGCTTCGGGTCTAGCACAGATACGCAGTATTTT
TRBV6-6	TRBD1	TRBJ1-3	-	CASFGTGVTGNTIYF	TGTGCCAGCTTTGGGACAGGGGTGACTGGAAACACCATATATTTT
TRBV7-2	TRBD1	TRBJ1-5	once	CASSLFGGGQVGQPQHF	TGTGCCAGCAGCTTATTTGGGGGGGGACAGGTCGGTCAGCCCCAGCATTTT
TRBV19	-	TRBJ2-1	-	CASSGTYNSYNEQFF	TGTGCCAGTAGTGGGACGTACAACTCCTACAATGAGCAGTTCTTC
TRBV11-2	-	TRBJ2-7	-	CASSLYAGRNSDF	TGTGCCAGCAGCTTATACGCCGGGAGAAATTCGGACTTC
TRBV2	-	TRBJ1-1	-	CASSRDLGGNTEAFF	TGTGCCAGCAGCCGGGACCTCGGGGGGAACACTGAAGCTTTCTTT
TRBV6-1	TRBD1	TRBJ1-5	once	CASSGTGGLNQPQHF	TGTGCCAGCAGCGGGACAGGGGGCCTCAATCAGCCCCAGCATTTT
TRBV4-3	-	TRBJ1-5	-	CASSQMRGNQPQHF	TGCGCCAGCAGCCAAATGAGGGGCAATCAGCCCCAGCATTTT
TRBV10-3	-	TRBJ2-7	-	CAISESTYEQYF	TGTGCCATCAGTGAGTCCACCTACGAGCAGTACTTC
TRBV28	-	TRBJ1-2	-	CASSWAGAIGYTF	TGTGCCAGCAGTTGGGCAGGGGCTATCGGCTACACCTTC
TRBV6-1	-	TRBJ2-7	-	CASSDQAGSYEQYF	TGTGCCAGCAGTGATCAGGCTGGGTCCTACGAGCAGTACTTC
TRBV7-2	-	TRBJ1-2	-	CASSSGYNGYTF	TGTGCCAGCAGCTCTGGGTATAATGGCTACACCTTC
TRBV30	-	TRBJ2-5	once	CAWSSAIYQETQYF	TGTGCCTGGAGTTCCGCCATTTACCAAGAGACCCAGTACTTC
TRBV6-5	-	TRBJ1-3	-	CASSYSGLSGNTIYF	TGTGCCAGCAGTTACTCGGGCCTCTCTGGAAACACCATATATTTT
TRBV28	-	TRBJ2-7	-	CASSLVSSSYEQYF	TGTGCCAGCAGCCTAGTGAGTTCCTCCTACGAGCAGTACTTC
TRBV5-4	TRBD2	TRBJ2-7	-	CASSQTSGEQYF	TGTGCCAGCAGCCAAACTAGCGGCGAGCAGTACTTC
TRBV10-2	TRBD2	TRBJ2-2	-	CASRLAGGTGELFF	TGCGCCAGCAGGCTAGCGGGAGGAACCGGGGAGCTGTTTTTT
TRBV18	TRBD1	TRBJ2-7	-	CASSPTGDEQYF	TGTGCCAGCTCACCAACAGGGGACGAGCAGTACTTC